This TCR beta chain emerged from a study of T cells in Graves' hyperthyroidism and ophthalmopathy. Whole-study results and caveats: In blood, most of the thyroid clonotypes expanded above 0.001 were also present. Stable hyperthyroidism and ophthalmopathy were separated using 13 V-J signatures.

Newly diagnosed patients aged 18 to 65 had hyperthyroidism of under 2 months' duration. Exclusion followed for patients with uncontrolled infection, other autoimmune disease, pregnancy or lactation. A word on this clonotype: The target antigen is unknown.

Losses at the gene ends were 3 bases for V and 7 bases for J; bases not matched to a gene: 9. The CDR3 covers 14 residues. The germline V gene has CDR1 SQVTM and CDR2 ANQGSEA. Amplified TCR beta CDR3 regions came from RNA transcripts. When the TCR CDR3 underwent first-round RT-PCR, the HTBI primer set was used. One entry per CDR3 protein, called by TCRdb with MiXCR from the multiplex PCR reads. In the table there are 40,000 to 55,000 distinct CDR3 sequences, roughly 50% of which are singletons. The sequence came from a woman in her fifties or sixties with Graves' hyperthyroidism. What was sequenced was peripheral blood or thyroid tissue (not recorded which). This sequence joins TRBV29-1 and TRBJ1-1, with 9 bases matching TRBD1. CDR3 amino acids: CSVERGQGYFEAFF. CDR3 sequence (DNA): TGCAGCGTTGAGCGAGGACAGGGGTATTTTGAAGCTTTCTTT.